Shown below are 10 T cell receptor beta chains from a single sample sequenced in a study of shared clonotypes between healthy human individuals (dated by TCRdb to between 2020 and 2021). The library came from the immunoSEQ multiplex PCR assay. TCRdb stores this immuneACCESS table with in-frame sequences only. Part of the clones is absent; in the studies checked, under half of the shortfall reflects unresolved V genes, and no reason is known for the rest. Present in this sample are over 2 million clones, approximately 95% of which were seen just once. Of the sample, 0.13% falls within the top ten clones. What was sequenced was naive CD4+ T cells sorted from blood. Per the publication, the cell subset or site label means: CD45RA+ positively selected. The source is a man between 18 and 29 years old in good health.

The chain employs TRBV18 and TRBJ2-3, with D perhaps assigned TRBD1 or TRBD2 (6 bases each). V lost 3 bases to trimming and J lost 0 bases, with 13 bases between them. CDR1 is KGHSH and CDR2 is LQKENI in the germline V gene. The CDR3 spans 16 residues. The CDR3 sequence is CASSPIGGGSTDTQYF. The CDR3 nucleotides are TGTGCCAGCTCACCGATAGGGGGAGGAAGCACAGATACGCAGTATTTT.

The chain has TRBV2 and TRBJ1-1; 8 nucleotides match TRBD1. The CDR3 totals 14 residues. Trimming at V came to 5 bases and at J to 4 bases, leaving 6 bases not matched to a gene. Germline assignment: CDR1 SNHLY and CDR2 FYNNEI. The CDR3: CASSSQGEGTEAFF. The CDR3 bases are TGTGCCAGCAGTTCACAGGGGGAAGGCACTGAAGCTTTCTTT. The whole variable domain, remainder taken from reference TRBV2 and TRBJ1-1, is EPEVTQTPSHQVTQMGQEVILRCVPISNHLYFYWYRQILGQKVEFLVSFYNNEISEKSEIFDDQFSVERPDGSNFTLKIRSTKLEDSAMYFCASSSQGEGTEAFFGQGTRLTVV.

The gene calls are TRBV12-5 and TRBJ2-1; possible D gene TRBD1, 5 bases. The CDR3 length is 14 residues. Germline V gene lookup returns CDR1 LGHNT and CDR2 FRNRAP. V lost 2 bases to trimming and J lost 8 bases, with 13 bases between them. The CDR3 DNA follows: TGTGCTAGTGGTTTGACCCCATTAGGGGATGAGCAGTTCTTC. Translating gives CASGLTPLGDEQFF.

The CDR3: CASSLTRQNYGYTF. The CDR3 nucleotides are TGTGCCAGCAGTTTGACGCGGCAAAACTATGGCTACACCTTC. The V call is TRBV27, the J call TRBJ1-2; no clear D. Trimming shortened V by 3 bases and J by 2 bases, and 10 bases separated the two germline ends. Germline V CDR1 and CDR2: MNHEY, SMNVEV (reference sequence). This CDR3 comprises 14 residues.

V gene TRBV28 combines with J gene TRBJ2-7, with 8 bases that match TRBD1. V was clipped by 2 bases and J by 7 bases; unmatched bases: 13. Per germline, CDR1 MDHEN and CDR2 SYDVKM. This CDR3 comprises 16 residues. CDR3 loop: CASSLRTGTGLGEQYF. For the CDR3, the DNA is TGTGCCAGCAGTTTAAGGACAGGGACAGGTTTGGGTGAGCAGTACTTC.

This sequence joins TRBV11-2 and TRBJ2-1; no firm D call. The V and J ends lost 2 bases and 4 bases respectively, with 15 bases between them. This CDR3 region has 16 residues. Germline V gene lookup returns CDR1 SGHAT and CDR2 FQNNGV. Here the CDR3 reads CASSLYQDRRYNEQFF. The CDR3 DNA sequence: TGTGCCAGCAGCTTATACCAGGATCGACGGTACAATGAGCAGTTCTTC.

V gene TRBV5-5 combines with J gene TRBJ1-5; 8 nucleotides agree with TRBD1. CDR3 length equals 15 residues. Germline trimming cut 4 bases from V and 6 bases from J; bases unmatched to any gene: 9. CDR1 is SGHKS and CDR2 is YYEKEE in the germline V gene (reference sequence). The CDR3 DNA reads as TGTGCCAGCAGCCTGGGGACAGGCGTGCGTCAGCCCCAGCATTTT. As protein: CASSLGTGVRQPQHF.

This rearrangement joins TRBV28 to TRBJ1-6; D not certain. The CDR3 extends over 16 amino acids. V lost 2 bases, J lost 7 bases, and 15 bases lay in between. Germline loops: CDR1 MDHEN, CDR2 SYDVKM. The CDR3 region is CASSLSPRRANSPLHF. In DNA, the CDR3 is TGTGCCAGCAGTTTAAGCCCCAGGAGGGCAAATTCACCCCTCCACTTT.

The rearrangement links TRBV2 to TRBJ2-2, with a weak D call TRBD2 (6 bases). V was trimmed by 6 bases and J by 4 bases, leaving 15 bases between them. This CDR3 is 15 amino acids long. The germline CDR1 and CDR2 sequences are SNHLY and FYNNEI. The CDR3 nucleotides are TGTGCCAGCAGCCGGCTATTGGAGGGCACCGGGGAGCTGTTTTTT. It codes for CASSRLLEGTGELFF.

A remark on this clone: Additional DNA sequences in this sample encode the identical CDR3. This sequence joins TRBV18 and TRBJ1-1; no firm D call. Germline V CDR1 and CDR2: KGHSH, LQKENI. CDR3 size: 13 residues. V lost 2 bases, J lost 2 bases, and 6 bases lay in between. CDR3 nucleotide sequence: TGTGCCAGCTCACCATCCGGTAACACTGAAGCTTTCTTT. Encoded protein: CASSPSGNTEAFF.